A single T cell receptor (beta chain) is shown here with its context. This CDR3 comprises 14 residues. The V gene's germline CDR1 is SGHAT and CDR2 FQDESV (reference sequence). Trimming removed 4 bases at V and 6 bases at J, with 16 bases between. Profiled with immunoSEQ multiplex PCR; TCRdb holds only in-frame clones, not every one. Of tens of thousands of clones in the sample, roughly 80% were seen once. The data belong to a study of OX40 agonist ivuxolimab in advanced cancers. This chain links TRBV11-1 with TRBJ2-7; D remains ambiguous. The sequence was collected from an adult with an advanced solid tumor such as melanoma, head and neck, liver or kidney cancer. The sequences come from CD4+ or CD8+ T cells sorted from blood, collected in a trial of the OX40 agonist ivuxolimab. CDR3 coding DNA: TGTGCCAGCAGCTCGCCTACGTCCCAAATCGAGCAGTACTTC. Translation gives CASSSPTSQIEQYF. Full variable domain (remainder filled in from reference TRBV11-1 and TRBJ2-7): EAEVAQSPRYKITEKSQAVAFWCDPISGHATLYWYRQILGQGPELLVQFQDESVVDDSQLPKDRFSAERLKGVDSTLKIQPAELGDSAMYLCASSSPTSQIEQYFGPGTRLTVT.